Below are 17 T cell receptor beta chains sequenced from a single sample in a study of T-cell memory formation after mild COVID-19. From the 5' RACE reads, TCRdb called clonotypes with MiXCR, one entry per CDR3 protein. The sample lists approximately 340,000 distinct CDR3 sequences, more than 15% occurring once. The sequenced sample was PBMCs or a T cell subset sorted from them (not recorded which). The receptors derive from a young man who had mild COVID-19 (a few samples of this study predate the infection). Cell type and time point are not known.

This clonotype has more than one count but fewer than ten. This chain links TRBV6-2 or TRBV6-3 with TRBJ2-6; no reliable D call. The V gene's germline CDR1 is MNHEY and CDR2 SVGEGT. The CDR3 sequence is 15 residues long. Trimming took 5 bases from V and 4 from J, leaving 12 bases between them. The CDR3 coding sequence is TGTGCCAGCAGTAACGCCCCGCTCGGGGCCAACGTCCTGACTTTC. Translated, it gives CASSNAPLGANVLTF.

The chain recombines TRBV20-1 with TRBJ2-7; TRBD2 aligns across 8 bases. The CDR3 has 13 amino acids. Germline V gene lookup returns CDR1 DFQATT and CDR2 SNEGSKA (reference sequence). J gave up 4 bases and V 8 bases, and 10 bases lay outside the gene matches. CDR3 in amino acids: CSSQGTSGYEQYF. CDR3 nucleotide sequence: TGCAGTTCCCAAGGGACTAGTGGGTACGAGCAGTACTTC.

This chain connects TRBV6-2 or TRBV6-3 to TRBJ1-6, with D perhaps matching TRBD1 (5 bases). There are 14 residues in the CDR3. Looked up from germline, CDR1 is MNHEY and CDR2 is SVGEGT. Trimming stripped 6 bases from V and 6 bases from J, with 12 bases between. The CDR3 loop is CASRRDGSNSPLHF. The CDR3 DNA sequence: TGTGCCAGCAGACGGGACGGATCTAATTCACCCCTCCACTTT.

This clonotype has just a few counts. The CDR3 bases are TGTGCCAGACGGGACAGGTACAATGAGCAGTTCTTC. Residues: CARRDRYNEQFF. This chain joins TRBV2 and TRBJ2-1, with 8 bases lining up with TRBD1. Germline lookup yields CDR1 SNHLY and CDR2 FYNNEI. V lost 9 bases to trimming and J lost 4 bases; unmatched junction nucleotides: 2. CDR3 length: 12 residues.

Only a few counts were recorded for this clonotype. The chain joins TRBV5-1 to TRBJ2-6, with 8 bases identical to TRBD1. V was pared by 3 bases and J by 4 bases, with 9 bases of the junction left unmatched. The CDR3 consists of 17 residues. The germline V gene encodes CDR1 SGHRS and CDR2 YFSETQ. The CDR3 sequence: CASSSTGAQGGANVLTF. Here the CDR3 DNA reads TGCGCCAGCAGCTCGACAGGGGCTCAGGGAGGGGCCAACGTCCTGACTTTC.

This clonotype was seen more than once but under ten times. The CDR3 DNA sequence: TGCGCCAGCAGTGAGGCCGGGGAAGGGAACACTGAAGCTTTCTTT. It encodes CASSEAGEGNTEAFF. This chain uses TRBV10-1 with TRBJ1-1; D remains unclear. The germline V and J ends were trimmed by 2 bases and 1 base, with 11 bases remaining between them. The germline gives CDR1 WNHNN, CDR2 SYGVQD (reference sequence). The CDR3 spans 15 residues.

The chain has TRBV4-1 and TRBJ1-5; tentatively, D is TRBD1 (5 bases). The CDR3 has 17 amino acids. Germline V CDR1 and CDR2: MGHRA, YSYEKL. Trimming took 4 bases from V and 0 from J, leaving 16 bases between them. In DNA form, the CDR3 reads TGCGCCAGCAGCCTACAAGGTGGGGGGGATAGCAATCAGCCCCAGCATTTT. This codes for CASSLQGGGDSNQPQHF.

A remark on this clonotype: One junction end does not reproduce the germline sequence, and a read error may be involved. This chain connects TRBV6-6 to TRBJ2-7, with 13 bases matching TRBD2. Germline CDR1 MNHNY, CDR2 SVGAGI (reference sequence). CDR3 size: 12 residues. In nucleotides, the CDR3 is TGTGCCAGCAGCCTAACTAGCGGGGGGGACAACTTC. It is translated as CASSLTSGGDNF.

The gene calls are TRBV6-2 or TRBV6-3 and TRBJ1-2; 7 bases map to TRBD1. CDR3 size: 14 residues. Germline assignment: CDR1 MNHEY and CDR2 SVGEGT. The ends lost 7 bases at V and 4 bases at J; junction bases unmatched: 9. In nucleotides, the CDR3 is TGTGCCAGCACAATACACCGGGACAGCTATGGCTACACCTTC. The encoded protein is CASTIHRDSYGYTF.

The J gene is TRBJ2-7, the V gene TRBV3-1; tentatively, D is TRBD1 (8 bases). This CDR3 is 15 amino acids long. V lost 2 bases to trimming and J lost 4 bases, with 15 bases between them. Germline CDR1 and CDR2: LGHDT and YNNKEL (reference sequence). The CDR3 DNA sequence: TGTGCCAGCAGCCAACAGGGGGCGGGAGATTACGAGCAGTACGTC. Translated, it gives CASSQQGAGDYEQYV.

The CDR3 protein is CASSPNQPQHF. The CDR3 DNA is TGTGCCAGCAGCCCTAATCAGCCCCAGCATTTT. The rearrangement joins TRBV28 to TRBJ1-5; D is unresolved. Germline loops: CDR1 MDHEN, CDR2 SYDVKM. V dropped 6 bases and J dropped 4 bases, with 4 bases sitting between them. CDR3 length: 11 residues.

The chain joins TRBV12-3 or TRBV12-4 to TRBJ1-2, with D maybe TRBD1 (5 bases). The CDR3 has 16 residues. V was shortened by 5 bases and J by 9 bases, with 25 bases between the two germline ends. CDR3 region: CASSAYPRVTPGSYTF. CDR3 nucleotides: TGTGCCAGCAGTGCCTATCCCCGGGTAACCCCAGGGAGCTACACCTTC.

The table lists this clonotype with a few counts. The chain has TRBV12-3 or TRBV12-4 and TRBJ1-4, with a weak D call TRBD1 (5 bases). The CDR3 runs to 16 residues. V was cut by 0 bases and J by 5 bases, with 13 bases left in between. CDR3 loop: CASSLALGQGNEKLFF. CDR3 nucleotide sequence: TGTGCCAGCAGTTTAGCGCTCGGGCAGGGAAATGAAAAACTGTTTTTT.

The chain joins TRBV9 to TRBJ2-1; D not resolved. The CDR3 totals 12 residues. The V end lost 3 bases, the J end lost 8 bases, and 9 bases lay between the germline ends. Germline lookup yields CDR1 SGDLS and CDR2 YYNGEE. The CDR3 protein is CASSALGDEQFF. In DNA form, the CDR3 reads TGTGCCAGCAGCGCGCTTGGGGATGAGCAGTTCTTC.

The table lists this clonotype with a few counts. V and J are TRBV24-1 and TRBJ2-3; 8 bases align to TRBD2. The CDR3 extends over 15 amino acids. Germline V gene lookup returns CDR1 KGHDR and CDR2 SFDVKD. Trimming cost V 3 bases and J 5 bases; bases outside gene matches: 6. The chain's CDR3 is CATSDPHSGVDTQYF. CDR3 in DNA: TGTGCCACCAGTGATCCCCATAGCGGGGTAGATACGCAGTATTTT.

The gene calls are TRBV7-2 and TRBJ1-1; D possibly corresponds to TRBD1 (5 bases). V lost 5 bases and J lost 1, with 17 bases in between. Germline V lookup: CDR1 SGHTA, CDR2 FQGNSA. There are 16 residues in the CDR3. CDR3: CASSARPGRGNTEAFF. For the CDR3, the DNA is TGTGCCAGCAGCGCCCGACCCGGGAGGGGGAACACTGAAGCTTTCTTT.

There are a few counts of this clonotype. V and J are TRBV28 and TRBJ2-4; perhaps TRBD1 as D (5 bases). CDR3 size: 14 residues. V was pared by 6 bases and J by 0 bases, with 9 bases between. CDR1 and CDR2 (germline): MDHEN, SYDVKM. DNA for the CDR3: TGTGCCAGCAGCAGACAGTTAGCCAAAAACATTCAGTACTTC. Translating gives CASSRQLAKNIQYF.